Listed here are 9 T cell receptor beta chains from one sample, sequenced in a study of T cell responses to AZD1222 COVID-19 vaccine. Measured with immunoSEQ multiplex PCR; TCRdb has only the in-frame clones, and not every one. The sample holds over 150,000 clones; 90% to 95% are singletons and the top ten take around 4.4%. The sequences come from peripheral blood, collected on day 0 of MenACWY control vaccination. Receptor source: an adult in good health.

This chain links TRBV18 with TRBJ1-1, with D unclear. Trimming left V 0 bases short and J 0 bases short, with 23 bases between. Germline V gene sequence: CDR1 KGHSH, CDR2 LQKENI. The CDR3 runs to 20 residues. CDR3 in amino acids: CASSPPGNRAIVQMNTEAFF. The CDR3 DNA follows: TGTGCCAGCTCACCACCTGGGAATAGGGCGATCGTTCAAATGAACACTGAAGCTTTCTTT.

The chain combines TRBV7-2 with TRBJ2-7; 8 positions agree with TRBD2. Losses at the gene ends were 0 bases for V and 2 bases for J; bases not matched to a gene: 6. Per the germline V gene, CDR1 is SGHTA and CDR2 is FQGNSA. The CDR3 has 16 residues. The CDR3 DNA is TGTGCCAGCAGCTTAGCCGGAAGCGGGAGCCCCTACGAGCAGTACTTC. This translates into CASSLAGSGSPYEQYF. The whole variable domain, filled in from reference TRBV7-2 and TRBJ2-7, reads GAGVSQSPSNKVTEKGKDVELRCDPISGHTALYWYRQSLGQGLEFLIYFQGNSAPDKSGLPSDRFSAERTGGSVSTLTIQRTQQEDSAVYLCASSLAGSGSPYEQYFGPGTRLTVT.

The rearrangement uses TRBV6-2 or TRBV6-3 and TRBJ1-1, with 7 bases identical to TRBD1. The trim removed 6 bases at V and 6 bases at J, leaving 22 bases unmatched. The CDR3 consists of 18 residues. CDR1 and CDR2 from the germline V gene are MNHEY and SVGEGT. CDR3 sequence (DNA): TGTGCCAGCAGCCTCTTCGGACAGGCCCGGCCCTCACAAGCTGAAGCTTTCTTT. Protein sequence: CASSLFGQARPSQAEAFF.

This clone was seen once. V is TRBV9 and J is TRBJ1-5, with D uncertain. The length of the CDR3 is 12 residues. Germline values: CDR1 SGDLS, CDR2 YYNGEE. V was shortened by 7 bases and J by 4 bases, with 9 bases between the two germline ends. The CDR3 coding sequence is TGTGCCAGCGGTAGTTCGAATCAGCCCCAGCATTTT. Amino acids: CASGSSNQPQHF. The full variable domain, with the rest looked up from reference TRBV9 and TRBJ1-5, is DSGVTQTPKHLITATGQRVTLRCSPRSGDLSVYWYQQSLDQGLQFLIQYYNGEERAKGNILERFSAQQFPDLHSELNLSSLELGDSALYFCASGSSNQPQHFGDGTRLSIL.

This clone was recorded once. CDR3 in DNA: TGTGCCAGCAGCGTAGATGGGGCCCGGACCTACGAGCAGTACTTC. Translation: CASSVDGARTYEQYF. The rearrangement links TRBV9 to TRBJ2-7; D is perhaps TRBD1 (5 bases). This CDR3 has 15 residues. The V end was cut by 0 bases, the J end by 2 bases, with 12 bases between. Germline CDR1 SGDLS, CDR2 YYNGEE.

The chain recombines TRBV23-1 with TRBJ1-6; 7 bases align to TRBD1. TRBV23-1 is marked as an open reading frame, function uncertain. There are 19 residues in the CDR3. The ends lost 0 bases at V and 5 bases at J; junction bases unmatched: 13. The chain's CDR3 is CASSQSRTGRLSHNSPLHF. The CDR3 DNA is TGCGCCAGCAGTCAATCGAGGACAGGTAGACTCAGCCATAATTCACCCCTCCACTTT.

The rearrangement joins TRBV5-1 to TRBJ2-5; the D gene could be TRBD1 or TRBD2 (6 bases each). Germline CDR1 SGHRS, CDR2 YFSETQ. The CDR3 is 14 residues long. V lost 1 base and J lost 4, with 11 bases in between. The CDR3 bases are TGCGCCAGCAGCTTGTCGGGGGCCGGAGAGACCCAGTACTTC. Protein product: CASSLSGAGETQYF.

CDR3 region: CASSLGLPNTEAFF. The CDR3, as DNA: TGTGCCAGCAGTTTAGGGCTTCCGAACACTGAAGCTTTCTTT. The chain joins TRBV27 to TRBJ1-1, with D unclear. Germline V gives CDR1 MNHEY, CDR2 SMNVEV (reference sequence). This CDR3 has 14 amino acids. Trimming stripped 2 bases from V and 1 base from J, with 8 bases between.

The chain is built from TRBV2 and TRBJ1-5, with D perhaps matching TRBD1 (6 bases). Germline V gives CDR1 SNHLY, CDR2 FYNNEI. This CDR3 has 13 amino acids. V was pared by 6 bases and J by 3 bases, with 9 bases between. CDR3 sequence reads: CASRDRDNQPQHF. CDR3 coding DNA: TGTGCCAGCAGGGACAGAGACAATCAGCCCCAGCATTTT.